A selection of T cell receptor beta chains follows, all from one sample in a study of blood T cell repertoires in COVID-19. Generated by immunoSEQ multiplex PCR, the TCRdb table keeps only in-frame clones and is missing some. The sample contains 250,000 to 300,000 clones, 70% to 90% of which appear only once. Input material: PBMCs or T cells enriched from blood (not recorded which). Source of these receptors: a woman aged 30 to 39 who had recovered from COVID-19. The CDR3 runs from the conserved cysteine through the conserved F or W. A D gene is named only where the DNA matches it firmly. The listing skips clone size in some rows; elsewhere it reads once, few, many or a size class.

>TRBJ1-1|-|TRBD1|TRBV28
CASSPRQGEGTEAFF
TGTGCCAGCAGTCCCAGACAGGGGGAGGGTACTGAAGCTTTCTTT
>TRBJ2-1|-|TRBD2|TRBV29-1
CSVEGTSGRTYNEQFF
TGCAGCGTTGAAGGGACTAGCGGGAGGACATACAATGAGCAGTTCTTC
>TRBJ2-2|-|-|TRBV15
CAIRERGSTNTGELFF
TGTGCCATCAGGGAAAGGGGGTCCACGAACACCGGGGAGCTGTTTTTT
>TRBJ1-3|-|-|TRBV10-1
CASGMDRHTSGNTIYF
TGCGCCAGCGGGATGGACAGACACACCTCTGGAAACACCATATATTTT
>TRBJ1-2|-|TRBD1|TRBV7-6
CASSLNSRDRALGYTF
TGTGCCAGCAGCTTAAATTCGCGGGACAGGGCGTTGGGCTACACCTTC
>TRBJ2-7|-|-|TRBV19
CASSSGGYEQYF
TGTGCCAGTAGTTCCGGTGGTTACGAGCAGTACTTC
>TRBJ1-1|-|-|TRBV11-3
CASSSPEQSFEAFF
TGTGCCAGCAGCTCCCCGGAACAGTCCTTTGAAGCTTTCTTT
>TRBJ2-7|-|TRBD2|TRBV10-2
CASRPGIAGNEQYF
TGCGCCAGCCGACCAGGGATAGCGGGGAACGAGCAGTACTTC
>TRBJ2-2|once|TRBD2|TRBV2
CAISGRTGTGELFF
TGTGCCATTAGCGGGAGGACGGGCACCGGGGAGCTGTTTTTT
>TRBJ2-5|-|-|TRBV28
CASRRGGQETQYF
TGTGCCAGCCGGCGCGGAGGACAAGAGACCCAGTACTTC
>TRBJ2-5|-|TRBD2|TRBV10-3
CACGGGKETQYF
TGTGCATGCGGGGGGGGTAAGGAGACCCAGTACTTC
>TRBJ2-2|-|TRBD2|TRBV5-1
CASSSLLAGGTTGELFF
TGCGCCAGCAGCTCCCTTCTAGCGGGAGGTACCACCGGGGAGCTGTTTTTT
>TRBJ1-1|-|TRBD1|TRBV28
CASSLSGTGLEAFF
TGTGCCAGCAGTTTATCCGGGACAGGGTTAGAAGCTTTCTTT
>TRBJ1-5|-|-|TRBV19
CASSILPRQDQPQHF
TGTGCCAGTAGTATACTCCCGCGACAGGATCAGCCCCAGCATTTT
>TRBJ1-2|-|-|TRBV27
CASSPYRNYGYTF
TGTGCCAGCAGTCCCTACAGGAACTATGGCTACACCTTC
>TRBJ2-5|-|TRBD2|TRBV7-8
CASSLGVLAGGVKETQYF
TGTGCCAGCAGCTTAGGGGTGCTAGCGGGAGGGGTTAAAGAGACCCAGTACTTC
>TRBJ1-5|-|-|TRBV11-3
CASSLGAGVNQPQHF
TGTGCCAGCAGCTTAGGGGCGGGGGTTAATCAGCCCCAGCATTTT
>TRBJ2-6|-|TRBD1|TRBV27
CASSPGTGVSGANVLTF
TGTGCCAGCAGTCCCGGGACAGGGGTCTCTGGGGCCAACGTCCTGACTTTC
>TRBJ2-5|-|TRBD2|TRBV11-2
CASSLQGTGLASETQYF
TGTGCCAGCAGCTTACAAGGGACGGGACTAGCTTCAGAGACCCAGTACTTC
>TRBJ2-7|-|TRBD2|TRBV5-1
CASSLGAGVLEQYF
TGCGCCAGCAGCTTGGGGGCGGGAGTTCTCGAGCAGTACTTC
>TRBJ1-5|-|TRBD1|TRBV15
CATSRHRTGVTLNQPQHF
TGTGCCACCAGCAGACATCGGACAGGGGTTACGTTAAATCAGCCCCAGCATTTT
>TRBJ1-3|-|-|TRBV18
CASSPPVVLAGNTIYF
TGTGCCAGCTCACCACCTGTAGTTTTAGCTGGAAACACCATATATTTT
>TRBJ2-3|-|TRBD1|TRBV30
CAWTRGTQSTDTQYF
TGTGCCTGGACCAGGGGGACACAGAGCACAGATACGCAGTATTTT
>TRBJ1-1|-|TRBD1|TRBV5-1
CASSLTGDRNTEAFF
TGCGCCAGCAGCTTGACAGGGGATCGGAACACTGAAGCTTTCTTT
>TRBJ1-2|-|-|TRBV28
CASSLSSYGYTF
TGTGCCAGCAGTTTGAGTAGCTATGGCTACACCTTC
>TRBJ2-1|-|TRBD2|TRBV19
CASSIDGWRGGFGNEQFF
TGTGCCAGTAGTATAGATGGGTGGCGGGGGGGCTTCGGTAATGAGCAGTTCTTC
>TRBJ1-2|-|-|TRBV6-5
CASSYIGRTGSYTF
TGTGCCAGCAGTTACATAGGTCGGACTGGTAGCTACACCTTC
>TRBJ1-3|-|-|TRBV9
CASSATDIPSGNTIYF
TGTGCCAGCAGCGCCACCGACATCCCCTCTGGAAACACCATATATTTT
>TRBJ1-4|once|-|TRBV19
CASRKNRATNEKLFF
TGTGCCAGTAGGAAAAACCGGGCAACTAATGAAAAACTGTTTTTT
>TRBJ1-1|-|-|TRBV27
CASSPWGGSEAFF
TGTGCCAGCAGCCCATGGGGGGGTAGTGAGGCTTTCTTT
>TRBJ2-5|-|TRBD2|TRBV27
CASSPEPSGRMETQYF
TGTGCCAGCAGTCCGGAGCCTAGCGGGAGAATGGAGACCCAGTACTTC
>TRBJ2-1|once|-|TRBV9
CASSVASNNEQFF
TGTGCCAGCAGCGTAGCTAGCAACAATGAGCAGTTCTTC
>TRBJ2-7|-|-|TRBV27
CASTSPRGAPPYEQYF
TGTGCCAGCACCTCACCCAGGGGGGCCCCCCCCTACGAGCAGTACTTC
>TRBJ2-6|-|-|TRBV5-6
CASSLSGANVLTF
TGTGCCAGCAGCCTCTCTGGGGCCAACGTCCTGACTTTC
>TRBJ1-2|-|-|TRBV7-7
CASSPWNLDSSPKRARAF
TGTGCTAGCAGCCCATGGAATTTGGACAGTTCCCCGAAAAGGGCTAGGGCCTTC
>TRBJ1-2|once|-|TRBV5-5
CASSLGSGREVYGYTF
TGTGCCAGCAGCTTGGGTTCGGGACGGGAGGTCTATGGCTACACCTTC
>TRBJ2-7|-|-|TRBV6-5
CAGQGRELSEQYF
TGTGCCGGCCAGGGGCGGGAGCTCTCCGAGCAGTACTTC
>TRBJ2-1|once|-|TRBV5-4
CASSLRANEQFF
TGTGCCAGCAGCTTACGAGCAAATGAGCAGTTCTTC
>TRBJ2-2|-|-|TRBV9
CASSVIDGTLTGELFF
TGTGCCAGCAGCGTAATTGACGGGACATTAACCGGGGAGCTGTTTTTT
>TRBJ1-2|once|-|TRBV15
CATSSQKTANYGYTF
TGTGCCACCAGCAGTCAGAAGACAGCTAACTATGGCTACACCTTC
>TRBJ1-2|few|-|TRBV27
CASSFFPMVGGAGYGYTF
TGTGCCAGCAGTTTTTTCCCTATGGTTGGGGGCGCAGGCTATGGCTACACCTTC
>TRBJ1-5|-|-|TRBV18
CASSPGEYSNQPQHF
TGTGCCAGCTCACCAGGAGAGTATAGCAATCAGCCCCAGCATTTT
>TRBJ1-2|-|-|TRBV3-1/TRBV3-2
CASSQGPGTYGYTF
TGTGCCAGCAGCCAAGGGCCGGGTACCTATGGCTACACCTTC
>TRBJ2-5|-|-|TRBV24-1
CATSDPDTRSQYF
TGTGCCACCAGTGACCCGGACACCCGTTCCCAGTACTTC
>TRBJ1-1|-|-|TRBV10-3
CAINPTANRVRFGDAEAFF
TGTGCCATCAATCCGACCGCCAACAGGGTCCGTTTCGGCGACGCTGAAGCTTTCTTT
>TRBJ2-7|-|TRBD1|TRBV2
CASVTGQLYEQYF
TGTGCCAGCGTGACGGGACAGCTCTACGAGCAGTACTTC
>TRBJ1-3|-|TRBD1|TRBV19
CASSGPDREDANTIYF
TGTGCCAGTAGTGGGCCGGACAGGGAAGATGCAAACACCATATATTTT
>TRBJ2-7|-|TRBD2|TRBV20-1
CSASSQAGGPYEQYF
TGCAGTGCTAGTAGCCAGGCGGGAGGGCCCTACGAGCAGTACTTC
>TRBJ2-1|-|-|TRBV9
CASSVAGGMIVNEQFF
TGTGCCAGCAGCGTAGCCGGGGGTATGATTGTCAATGAGCAGTTCTTC
>TRBJ2-1|-|TRBD1|TRBV5-1
CASSLAPQGAGNEQFF
TGCGCCAGCAGCTTGGCGCCGCAGGGGGCAGGCAATGAGCAGTTCTTC
>TRBJ1-5|-|-|TRBV10-3
CAISEVGRGQPQHF
TGTGCCATCAGTGAGGTAGGGAGGGGACAGCCCCAGCATTTT
>TRBJ2-1|-|-|TRBV9
CASSVDRADNEQFF
TGTGCCAGCAGCGTAGATAGAGCGGACAATGAGCAGTTCTTC
>TRBJ2-5|-|TRBD1|TRBV10-3
CAIRLGTGRLQETQYF
TGTGCCATCAGACTAGGGACAGGGAGGTTACAAGAGACCCAGTACTTC